This is a list of T cell receptor beta chains from one sample in a study of T-cell reconstitution after alpha-beta-depleted transplantation in children. TCRdb ran MiXCR on the PCR reads and lists one entry per CDR3 protein. The table includes 550,000 to 800,000 distinct CDR3 sequences, 10% to 15% detected once. The input for sequencing was PBMCs, taken before TCRalphabeta/CD19-depleted stem cell transplant. Receptors were obtained from a girl aged 2 to 10 with congenital amegakaryocytic thrombocytopenia, due to receive a stem cell transplant. The CDR3 runs from the conserved cysteine through the conserved F or W. A D gene is named only where the DNA matches it firmly. Expanded clones get a size class; other rows say once, few or many, or leave the size out.

D gene	J gene	V gene	clone size	CDR3 protein	CDR3 DNA
TRBD1	TRBJ1-2	TRBV6-1	NA	CASSMRQGIPSNYGYTF	TGTGCCAGCAGTATGAGACAGGGGATTCCTTCTAACTATGGCTACACCTTC
TRBD2	TRBJ2-3	TRBV5-1	many	CASSPNGRELGDTQYF	TGCGCCAGCAGCCCAAATGGGCGGGAGCTCGGGGATACGCAGTATTTT
TRBD1	TRBJ2-2	TRBV5-1	NA	CASSLWDREVTGELFF	TGCGCCAGCAGCTTGTGGGACAGGGAAGTCACCGGGGAGCTGTTTTTT
NA	TRBJ1-1	TRBV4-1	NA	CASSQEGGSPGEAFF	TGCGCCAGCAGCCAAGAGGGGGGGTCGCCGGGAGAAGCTTTCTTT
NA	TRBJ2-2	TRBV12-3/TRBV12-4	NA	CASSQEGGSGELFF	TGTGCCAGCAGCCAAGAGGGGGGTTCCGGGGAGCTGTTTTTT
NA	TRBJ2-3	TRBV5-1	few	CASSAPGNLADTQYF	TGCGCCAGCAGCGCTCCAGGAAATCTGGCAGATACGCAGTATTTT
TRBD1	TRBJ2-1	TRBV29-1	NA	CSVDRPGTGVNEQFF	TGCAGCGTTGATAGGCCCGGGACAGGGGTCAATGAGCAGTTCTTC
NA	TRBJ2-3	TRBV10-3	few	CAISERPLTDTQYF	TGTGCCATCAGTGAAAGGCCCCTCACAGATACGCAGTATTTT
TRBD2	TRBJ2-5	TRBV29-1	many	CSVDALEDFAGVSETQYF	TGCAGCGTTGACGCCCTCGAAGACTTTGCGGGGGTCTCAGAGACCCAGTACTTC
NA	TRBJ2-5	TRBV5-1	many	CASSLGSAQETQYF	TGCGCCAGCAGCTTGGGTAGCGCACAAGAGACCCAGTACTTC
NA	TRBJ2-7	TRBV29-1	NA	CSVVEGGYEQYF	TGCAGCGTCGTGGAGGGGGGATACGAGCAGTACTTC
TRBD1	TRBJ1-5	TRBV15	few	CATSRAGTGAWPQHF	TGTGCCACCAGCAGAGCAGGGACAGGGGCTTGGCCCCAGCATTTT
NA	TRBJ1-2	TRBV27	many	CASSFVGGGGYTF	TGTGCCAGCAGTTTCGTCGGGGGAGGGGGCTACACCTTC
NA	TRBJ2-7	TRBV10-3	few	CAISESNAGAYEQYF	TGTGCCATCAGTGAGTCGAACGCAGGCGCCTACGAGCAGTACTTC
NA	TRBJ2-5	TRBV6-1	many	CASSLESFGETQYF	TGTGCCAGCAGCCTAGAGAGTTTTGGAGAGACCCAGTACTTC
NA	TRBJ2-1	TRBV5-1	few	CASSLALGTLGDEQFF	TGCGCCAGCAGCTTGGCCCTTGGAACCTTGGGCGATGAGCAGTTCTTC
NA	TRBJ2-4	TRBV7-8	many	CASSFFAENIQYF	TGTGCCAGCAGCTTCTTCGCCGAAAACATTCAGTACTTC
TRBD1	TRBJ1-1	TRBV28	few	CASSSSRQGSYTEAFF	TGTGCCAGCAGTTCCAGCCGACAGGGATCGTACACTGAAGCTTTCTTT
TRBD1	TRBJ2-5	TRBV7-9	few	CASSFGGQQETQYF	TGTGCCAGCAGCTTTGGGGGACAGCAAGAGACCCAGTACTTC
TRBD2	TRBJ2-3	TRBV11-1	NA	CASSGLAGGSSSTDTQYF	TGTGCCAGCAGCGGACTAGCGGGAGGTTCCTCTAGCACAGATACGCAGTATTTT
NA	TRBJ2-5	TRBV20-1	many	CSASNGTGHQETQYF	TGCAGTGCTAGTAATGGCACAGGACATCAAGAGACCCAGTACTTC
TRBD2	TRBJ2-7	TRBV20-1	many	CSARSLAGNEQYF	TGCAGTGCTAGATCGCTAGCGGGAAACGAGCAGTACTTC
NA	TRBJ2-3	TRBV6-5	many	CASSYSPDAGTDTQYF	TGTGCCAGCAGTTACTCCCCGGACGCAGGCACAGATACGCAGTATTTT
NA	TRBJ1-1	TRBV5-6	many	CASSLVVGDAFF	TGTGCCAGCAGCCTGGTCGTGGGAGACGCTTTCTTT
TRBD2	TRBJ2-1	TRBV20-1	many	CSARGGTNSYNEQFF	TGCAGTGCTAGAGGCGGGACTAACTCCTACAATGAGCAGTTCTTC
NA	TRBJ2-2	TRBV7-6	many	CASSLVWLTPGELFF	TGTGCCAGCAGCTTAGTTTGGCTAACGCCCGGGGAGCTGTTTTTT
TRBD1	TRBJ1-6	TRBV5-1	NA	CASSSIQGATNSPLHF	TGCGCCAGCAGCTCGATACAGGGGGCCACAAATTCACCCCTCCACTTT
TRBD2	TRBJ2-1	TRBV24-1	many	CATSDGNSGPSYNEQFF	TGTGCCACCAGTGACGGAAATAGCGGGCCTTCCTACAATGAGCAGTTCTTC
TRBD2	TRBJ2-3	TRBV12-3/TRBV12-4	NA	CASSPTGLAVGDTQYF	TGTGCCAGCAGTCCGACAGGACTAGCGGTCGGGGATACGCAGTATTTT
TRBD2	TRBJ2-1	TRBV19	many	CATVGLAGNNEQFF	TGTGCCACCGTGGGACTAGCGGGGAACAATGAGCAGTTCTTC